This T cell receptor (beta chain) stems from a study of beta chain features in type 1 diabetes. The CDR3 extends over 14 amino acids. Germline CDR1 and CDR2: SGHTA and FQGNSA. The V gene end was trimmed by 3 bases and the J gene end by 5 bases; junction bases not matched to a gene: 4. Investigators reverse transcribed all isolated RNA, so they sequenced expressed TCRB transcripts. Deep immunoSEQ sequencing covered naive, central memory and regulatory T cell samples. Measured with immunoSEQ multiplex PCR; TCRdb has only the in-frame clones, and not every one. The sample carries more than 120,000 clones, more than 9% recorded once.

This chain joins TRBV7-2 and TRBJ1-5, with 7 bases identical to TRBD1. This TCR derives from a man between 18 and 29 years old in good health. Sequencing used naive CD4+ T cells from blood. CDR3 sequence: CASSLEGAYQPQHF. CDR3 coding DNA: TGTGCCAGCAGCTTGGAGGGGGCCTATCAGCCCCAGCATTTT. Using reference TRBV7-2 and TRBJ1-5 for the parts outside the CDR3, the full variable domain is GAGVSQSPSNKVTEKGKDVELRCDPISGHTALYWYRQSLGQGLEFLIYFQGNSAPDKSGLPSDRFSAERTGGSVSTLTIQRTQQEDSAVYLCASSLEGAYQPQHFGDGTRLSIL.